One sample yielded the 20 T cell receptor beta chains listed below, sequenced in a study of T cells in Graves' hyperthyroidism and ophthalmopathy. TCR beta CDR3 regions were amplified from RNA. HTBI primers were used for first-round RT-PCR of the TCR CDR3. TCRdb ran MiXCR on the multiplex PCR reads and lists one entry per CDR3 protein. There are 200,000 to 250,000 distinct CDR3 sequences in the sample; 16% occur only once, and about 29% lies in the top ten. Sequences were obtained from blood. The origin of the receptors is a young woman with Graves' ophthalmopathy.

This clonotype was detected many times. This chain uses TRBV30 with TRBJ2-3, with 8 bases aligning to TRBD2. Germline V lookup: CDR1 GTSNPN, CDR2 SVGIG (reference sequence). With V trimmed by 2 bases and J by 4 bases, 8 bases remained unmatched. CDR3 length equals 15 residues. CDR3: CAWSSGGGYSDTQYF. For the CDR3, the DNA is TGTGCCTGGAGTTCGGGGGGGGGCTACTCAGATACGCAGTATTTT.

This clonotype was observed many times. The rearrangement joins TRBV2 to TRBJ1-5; D is uncertain. V dropped 6 bases and J dropped 0 bases, with 12 bases sitting between them. The CDR3 loop spans 15 amino acids. Germline CDR1 reads SNHLY; CDR2 reads FYNNEI. The CDR3 sequence is CASRVGPLSNQPQHF. CDR3 in DNA: TGTGCCAGCAGGGTCGGACCCCTTAGCAATCAGCCCCAGCATTTT.

This clonotype was seen repeatedly, ten times or more. This chain links TRBV9 with TRBJ2-1; 8 positions agree with TRBD2. This CDR3 has 16 residues. J gave up 4 bases and V 4 bases, and 10 bases lay outside the gene matches. Germline CDR1 is SGDLS and CDR2 is YYNGEE. The CDR3 nucleotides read TGTGCCAGCAGCTCCCCGGGGGGGGAGGGTTACAATGAGCAGTTCTTC. It encodes CASSSPGGEGYNEQFF.

This clonotype was observed at least ten times. V and J are TRBV5-1 and TRBJ1-3, with D maybe TRBD1 (5 bases). The CDR3 consists of 14 residues. The germline V gene has CDR1 SGHRS and CDR2 YFSETQ. The V end was cut by 2 bases, the J end by 1 base, with 7 bases between. This chain's CDR3 is CASSFGASGNTIYF. For the CDR3, the DNA is TGCGCCAGCAGCTTCGGGGCATCTGGAAACACCATATATTTT.

In this sample, this clonotype turned up many times. The V call is TRBV28, the J call TRBJ1-3, with no clear D. This CDR3 spans 12 amino acids. Germline-derived CDR1 and CDR2 are MDHEN and SYDVKM. Trimming pared 6 bases from V and 2 bases from J, leaving 5 bases between. CDR3 sequence (DNA): TGTGCCAGCAGGGAACCTGGAAACACCATATATTTT. The encoded protein is CASREPGNTIYF.

This clonotype was seen repeatedly, ten times or more. This rearrangement joins TRBV20-1 to TRBJ1-1; D ambiguous. This CDR3 contains 15 residues. Germline V gene data show CDR1 as DFQATT and CDR2 as SNEGSKA (reference sequence). Between the trimmed V and J ends, which lost 2 bases and 1 base, there was a span of 14 bases. CDR3 amino acids: CSARRLGGPNTEAFF. The CDR3 DNA reads as TGCAGTGCTAGACGTCTAGGAGGACCGAACACTGAAGCTTTCTTT.

This clonotype has a handful of counts. The gene calls are TRBV19 and TRBJ1-2, with D unresolved. The CDR3 is 14 residues long. From germline, CDR1 is LNHDA and CDR2 SQIVND (reference sequence). V lost 3 bases to trimming and J lost 6 bases, with 14 bases between them. The CDR3 loop is CASSISSRRDGYTF. CDR3 bases: TGTGCCAGTAGTATTAGCAGTAGGCGTGATGGCTACACCTTC.

The table lists this clonotype with many counts. This chain links TRBV27 with TRBJ1-1, with TRBD1 as a possible D gene (5 bases). V was shortened by 6 bases and J by 1 base, with 15 bases between the two germline ends. Germline-derived CDR1 and CDR2 are MNHEY and SMNVEV (reference sequence). The CDR3 sequence is 15 residues long. The CDR3 reads CASRRGAGSNTEAFF. The CDR3 nucleotides are TGTGCCAGCAGACGAGGGGCGGGATCGAACACTGAAGCTTTCTTT.

This clonotype was detected many times. The V call is TRBV6-1, the J call TRBJ1-2; D perhaps matches TRBD1 (5 bases). The CDR3 is made up of 14 amino acids. The V gene's germline CDR1 is MNHNS and CDR2 SASEGT. V was trimmed by 10 bases and J by 4 bases, leaving 19 bases between them. DNA for the CDR3: TGTGCCACCACCGGGGCCCCTGGGGGCTATGGCTACACCTTC. Translated, it gives CATTGAPGGYGYTF.

This clonotype was counted ten times or more. The J gene is TRBJ2-1, the V gene TRBV11-2, with D perhaps TRBD2 (6 bases). CDR1 and CDR2 from the germline V gene are SGHAT and FQNNGV. The CDR3 has 14 amino acids. The ends were cut back, 1 base at V and 4 bases at J, with 8 bases in the middle. CDR3 amino acids: CASSLGGGYNEQFF. The CDR3 region has the DNA TGTGCCAGCAGCTTAGGCGGAGGGTACAATGAGCAGTTCTTC.

As concerns this clonotype: A read error is possible here, since a much larger clone lies one base away. The chain combines TRBV6-2 or TRBV6-3 with TRBJ2-2, with 11 bases that match TRBD2. This CDR3 spans 17 amino acids. Germline V gene lookup returns CDR1 MNHEY and CDR2 SVGEGT. The junction had 6 bases not matched to a gene; V was cut back by 6 bases and J by 0 bases. CDR3 region: CASRPRTSGPNTGELFF. The CDR3 DNA reads TGTGCCAGCAGGCCTCGGACTAGCGGGCCGAACACCGGGGAGCTGTTTTTT.

This clonotype was observed a handful of times. This sequence joins TRBV5-1 and TRBJ1-3, with TRBD1 as a possible D gene (5 bases). Germline CDR1 is SGHRS and CDR2 is YFSETQ. V dropped 5 bases and J dropped 0 bases, with 12 bases sitting between them. The CDR3 extends over 15 amino acids. DNA for the CDR3: TGCGCCAGCAGGGGGGATGCCGCCTCTGGAAACACCATATATTTT. Its translation: CASRGDAASGNTIYF.

This clonotype was seen many times. The V gene is TRBV30, the J gene TRBJ2-1; D unresolved. CDR3 size: 12 residues. V lost 4 bases to trimming and J lost 9 bases, with 13 bases between them. Per germline, CDR1 GTSNPN and CDR2 SVGIG (reference sequence). CDR3 bases: TGTGCCTGGACTCGTCGGCCATTTGAGCAGTTCTTC. Residues: CAWTRRPFEQFF.

Many counts were recorded for this clonotype. V is TRBV6-2 or TRBV6-3 and J is TRBJ2-7; TRBD1 matches 7 bases. The V gene's germline CDR1 is MNHEY and CDR2 SVGEGT. The CDR3 totals 15 residues. V was clipped by 5 bases and J by 2 bases; unmatched bases: 9. Written as DNA, the CDR3 is TGTGCCAGCAGTAAACCCCCGGACAGGACCTACGAGCAGTACTTC. Protein sequence: CASSKPPDRTYEQYF.

This clonotype was recorded many times. The V and J genes are TRBV2 and TRBJ2-2; no firm D call. The germline gives CDR1 SNHLY, CDR2 FYNNEI. Trimming removed 3 bases from V and 4 bases from J, with 6 bases in between. The CDR3 has 13 residues. The CDR3 loop is CASSEMGTGELFF. DNA of the CDR3: TGTGCCAGCAGTGAGATGGGCACCGGGGAGCTGTTTTTT.

About this clonotype itself: A much larger clone sits a single nucleotide away, making a read error possible. The genes are TRBV18 and TRBJ2-5, with D possibly being TRBD1 (6 bases). Germline CDR1 and CDR2: KGHSH and LQKENI. This CDR3 contains 14 residues. CDR3 residues: CTSSPGASQETQYF. The CDR3 DNA reads as TGTACCAGCTCACCAGGGGCTTCCCAAGAGACCCAGTACTTC. The entire variable domain, with the rest obtained from reference TRBV18 and TRBJ2-5, is as follows: NAGVMQNPRHLVRRRGQEARLRCSPMKGHSHVYWYRQLPEEGLKFMVYLQKENIIDESGMPKERFSAEFPKEGPSILRIQQVVRGDSAAYFCTSSPGASQETQYFGPGTRLLVL.

CDR3 bases: TGTGCCAGCAGTTCTCTCGGGACAGGGGGAAGTCGGCCCCAGCATTTT. It encodes CASSSLGTGGSRPQHF. The V call is TRBV28, the J call TRBJ1-5; TRBD1 aligns across 11 bases. Germline V CDR1 and CDR2: MDHEN, SYDVKM. This CDR3 spans 16 amino acids. V was pared by 4 bases and J by 9 bases, with 11 bases of the junction left unmatched.

This clonotype was observed a handful of times. The chain combines TRBV28 with TRBJ1-2; D uncertain. Trimming shortened V by 2 bases and J by 2 bases, and 12 bases separated the two germline ends. Germline CDR1 MDHEN, CDR2 SYDVKM. The CDR3 sequence is 15 residues long. CDR3 region: CASSLTSNHNYGYTF. The CDR3 DNA follows: TGTGCCAGCAGTTTAACAAGCAACCACAACTATGGCTACACCTTC.

The chain recombines TRBV10-3 with TRBJ1-4; 7 bases fit TRBD1. The CDR3 covers 13 residues. V trimming: 10 bases; J trimming: 3 bases; junction bases outside the gene matches: 5. The V gene's germline CDR1 is ENHRY and CDR2 SYGVKD. CDR3: CATRGQANEKLFF. In nucleotides, the CDR3 is TGTGCCACCCGTGGACAGGCTAATGAAAAACTGTTTTTT.

Many counts were recorded for this clonotype. The rearrangement uses TRBV5-8 and TRBJ1-5, with a tentative D call TRBD1 (5 bases). Germline CDR1 and CDR2: SGHTS and YDEGEE. The CDR3 extends over 15 amino acids. V dropped 4 bases and J dropped 7 bases, with 18 bases sitting between them. This CDR3 reads CASSLAGGIHQPQHF. CDR3 bases: TGTGCCAGCAGCCTGGCGGGGGGAATTCACCAGCCCCAGCATTTT.